These T cell receptor beta chains were read from a single sample in a study of blood T cells in healthy people across ages. TCRdb analysed the 5' RACE reads with MiXCR anew, one entry per CDR3 protein. The data contain around 1,700,000 distinct CDR3 sequences, 28% of them singletons. Sequenced material: blood. The receptor source for this set is a young woman in good health. The CDR3 runs from the conserved cysteine through the conserved F or W. A D gene is named only where the DNA matches it firmly. Expanded clones are given a class, and other clones once, few, many or no size at all.

v_gene	len	d_gene	j_gene	abundance	CDR3aa	CDR3nt
TRBV5-1	14	.	TRBJ2-5	.	CASSLANRFETQYF	TGCGCCAGCAGCTTGGCAAACAGGTTTGAGACCCAGTACTTC
TRBV29-1	14	.	TRBJ2-7	many	CSALRALGSYEQYF	TGCAGCGCCCTAAGGGCCCTAGGCTCCTACGAGCAGTACTTC
TRBV9	13	.	TRBJ2-1	.	CASSVLGRFEQFF	TGTGCCAGCAGCGTATTGGGGAGGTTCGAGCAGTTCTTC
TRBV28	13	.	TRBJ1-2	.	CASSSTPRYGYTF	TGTGCCAGCAGCTCGACCCCAAGATATGGCTACACCTTC
TRBV7-2	14	.	TRBJ2-1	few	CASSLLVGVNEQFF	TGTGCCAGCAGCCTTCTAGTTGGGGTAAATGAGCAGTTCTTC
TRBV7-9	16	.	TRBJ2-1	.	CASSPRGLADTNEEFF	TGTGCCAGCAGCCCGCGGGGGCTAGCGGATACTAATGAGGAGTTCTTC
TRBV9	13	.	TRBJ2-5	many	CASSVGGRKTQYF	TGTGCCAGCAGCGTAGGAGGCAGGAAGACCCAGTACTTC
TRBV6-6	15	TRBD1	TRBJ2-7	.	CASSYSGTGRSEQYF	TGTGCCAGCAGTTACTCCGGGACAGGGAGAAGCGAGCAGTACTTC
TRBV4-1	14	.	TRBJ2-1	many	CASSQGPRSDEQFF	TGCGCCAGCAGCCAAGGGCCCCGGAGCGATGAGCAGTTCTTC
TRBV29-1	12	.	TRBJ1-2	.	CSVVSGVNGYTF	TGCAGCGTTGTGTCAGGGGTTAATGGCTACACCTTC
TRBV6-5	15	.	TRBJ2-6	.	CASRDYSSGANVLTF	TGTGCCAGCAGGGACTATAGCTCTGGGGCCAACGTCCTGACTTTC
TRBV6-6	14	.	TRBJ2-7	.	CASSYELLAPEQYF	TGTGCCAGCAGTTACGAACTCCTGGCCCCCGAGCAGTACTTC
TRBV2	13	.	TRBJ1-4	.	CTSARDAGEKLFF	TGTACCTCAGCGAGGGACGCAGGAGAAAAACTGTTTTTT
TRBV11-2	21	TRBD2	TRBJ2-5	many	CASSNRLAGGRPRGAQETQYF	TGTGCCAGCAGCAACCGACTAGCGGGGGGGCGCCCGCGAGGGGCCCAAGAGACCCAGTACTTC
TRBV5-1	16	TRBD1	TRBJ2-1	.	CASSLAGTGAPNEQFF	TGCGCCAGCAGCTTGGCCGGGACAGGGGCCCCCAATGAGCAGTTCTTC
TRBV6-2/TRBV6-3	16	.	TRBJ2-5	many	CASSGLVAPTQETQYF	TGTGCCAGCAGTGGGTTGGTTGCACCAACTCAAGAGACCCAGTACTTC
TRBV7-9	16	TRBD2	TRBJ2-7	.	CASSPRLAGGNHEQYF	TGTGCCAGCAGTCCCCGGCTAGCGGGGGGTAACCATGAGCAGTACTTC
TRBV6-1	15	.	TRBJ2-1	.	CASSGAGAAYNEQFF	TGTGCCAGCAGCGGGGCCGGAGCAGCCTACAATGAGCAGTTCTTC
TRBV5-1	17	TRBD1	TRBJ1-2	.	CASSLDPGTGLKGGYTF	TGCGCCAGCAGCTTGGACCCTGGGACAGGGCTTAAGGGAGGCTACACCTTC
TRBV6-5	13	.	TRBJ2-1	many	CASSPLAFGEQFF	TGTGCCAGCAGCCCCCTAGCTTTCGGTGAGCAGTTCTTC
TRBV12-5	14	.	TRBJ2-1	.	CASGLVPGFDVQFF	TGTGCTAGTGGTTTGGTTCCCGGGTTCGACGTGCAGTTCTTC
TRBV12-3/TRBV12-4	13	.	TRBJ1-6	few	CASSLGWDSPLHF	TGTGCCAGCAGTTTAGGGTGGGATTCACCCCTCCACTTT
TRBV20-1	14	.	TRBJ1-6	few	CSASGRFGNSPLHF	TGCAGTGCTAGTGGGAGGTTTGGAAATTCACCCCTCCACTTT
TRBV27	16	TRBD2	TRBJ2-2	.	CASSLTSGYNTGELFF	TGTGCCAGCAGTTTGACTAGCGGTTATAACACCGGGGAGCTGTTTTTT
TRBV29-1	13	.	TRBJ1-2	few	CSVESDLRHGYTF	TGCAGCGTTGAGTCGGACCTGAGGCATGGCTACACCTTC
TRBV20-1	16	TRBD2	TRBJ2-4	few	CSATLLTSGRKGEQYF	TGCAGTGCTACCCTATTGACTAGCGGGAGAAAGGGGGAGCAGTACTTC
TRBV6-1	15	.	TRBJ1-1	.	CASSGGQGQNTEAFF	TGTGCCAGCAGTGGCGGTCAGGGCCAGAACACTGAAGCTTTCTTT
TRBV29-1	15	.	TRBJ1-4	few	CSVEPQGSGAEKLFF	TGCAGCGTCGAACCGCAAGGGTCCGGGGCTGAAAAACTGTTTTTT
TRBV2	16	TRBD1	TRBJ2-7	few	CASSLIRDRVAGEQYF	TGTGCCAGCAGCCTAATCCGGGACAGGGTGGCTGGCGAGCAGTACTTC
TRBV6-2/TRBV6-3	14	.	TRBJ1-1	.	CASSLWAANTEAFF	TGTGCCAGCAGTTTATGGGCAGCGAACACTGAAGCTTTCTTT
TRBV5-1	12	.	TRBJ1-2	many	CASSSGEGGYTF	TGCGCCAGCAGCTCGGGAGAAGGCGGCTACACCTTC
TRBV27	16	TRBD2	TRBJ2-7	many	CASRPSGGELIYEQYF	TGTGCCAGCAGGCCCTCCGGGGGGGAGTTGATCTACGAGCAGTACTTC
TRBV11-2	13	.	TRBJ1-1	.	CASSLARGVGAFF	TGTGCCAGCAGCTTAGCACGCGGGGTTGGAGCTTTCTTT
TRBV28	15	TRBD2	TRBJ2-3	few	CASEGWRGGGDTQYF	TGTGCCAGCGAAGGTTGGCGGGGGGGAGGAGATACGCAGTATTTT
TRBV12-3/TRBV12-4	12	.	TRBJ2-7	.	CASGRQSGEQYF	TGTGCCAGCGGACGTCAATCTGGGGAGCAGTACTTC
TRBV11-2	16	.	TRBJ2-3	.	CASSLLGAVPTDTQYF	TGTGCCAGCAGCTTACTCGGGGCCGTCCCCACAGATACGCAGTATTTT
TRBV5-6	16	.	TRBJ2-2	.	CASSSRRQGGAGELFF	TGTGCCAGCAGCTCGAGGAGACAGGGAGGAGCCGGGGAGCTGTTTTTT
TRBV6-5	11	.	TRBJ2-5	.	CASKWQETRYF	TGTGCCAGTAAGTGGCAAGAGACCCGGTACTTC
TRBV12-3/TRBV12-4	14	.	TRBJ1-1	few	CASNLLTGNTEAFF	TGTGCCAGCAACCTCCTTACCGGGAACACTGAAGCTTTCTTT
TRBV7-2	17	.	TRBJ2-3	few	CASSLEGRSWGTDTQYF	TGTGCCAGCAGCTTAGAGGGTAGATCCTGGGGCACAGATACGCAGTATTTT
TRBV7-2	14	.	TRBJ2-1	few	CASTLRRAGNEQFF	TGTGCCAGCACGCTAAGACGAGCTGGGAATGAGCAGTTCTTC
TRBV5-5	14	.	TRBJ2-7	many	CASSSFVGVYEQYF	TGTGCCAGCAGCAGCTTCGTGGGAGTCTACGAGCAGTACTTC
TRBV29-1	10	.	TRBJ1-1	.	CSFVGVSAFF	TGCAGCTTCGTAGGGGTATCAGCTTTCTTT
TRBV29-1	15	TRBD1	TRBJ1-2	.	CSAIRGQGEVYGYTF	TGCAGCGCCATCCGGGGACAGGGGGAAGTCTATGGCTACACCTTC
TRBV27	15	.	TRBJ2-4	few	CASSARGLAKNIQYF	TGTGCCAGCAGTGCTCGGGGGTTAGCCAAAAACATTCAGTACTTC
TRBV20-1	16	TRBD1	TRBJ2-7	.	CSARDTNRGASYGQYF	TGCAGTGCTAGAGATACGAACAGGGGGGCATCCTACGGGCAGTACTTC